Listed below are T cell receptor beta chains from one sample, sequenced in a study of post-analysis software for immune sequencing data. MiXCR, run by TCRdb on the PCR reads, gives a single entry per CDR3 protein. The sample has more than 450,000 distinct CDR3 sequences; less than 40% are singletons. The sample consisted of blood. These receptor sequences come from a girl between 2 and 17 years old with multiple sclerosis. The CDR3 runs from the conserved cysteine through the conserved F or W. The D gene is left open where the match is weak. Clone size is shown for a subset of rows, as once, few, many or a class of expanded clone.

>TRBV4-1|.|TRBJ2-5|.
CASSQRGEPEETQYF
TGCGCCAGCAGCCAACGCGGGGAACCGGAGGAGACCCAGTACTTC
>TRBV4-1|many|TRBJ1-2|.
CASSQDGNGPLGYTF
TGCGCCAGCAGCCAAGACGGCAACGGCCCGCTTGGCTACACCTTC
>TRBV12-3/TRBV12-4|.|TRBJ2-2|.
CASRVGGFGELFF
TGTGCCAGCAGAGTTGGGGGGTTCGGGGAGCTGTTTTTT
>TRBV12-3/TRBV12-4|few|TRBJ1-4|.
CASSSLMDEKLFF
TGTGCCAGCAGCTCACTGATGGATGAAAAACTGTTTTTT
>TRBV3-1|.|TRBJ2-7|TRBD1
CASSQAGQGWGEQYF
TGTGCCAGCAGCCAAGCTGGACAGGGGTGGGGCGAGCAGTACTTC
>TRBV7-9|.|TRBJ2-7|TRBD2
CASSRTSGGLFSYEQYF
TGTGCCAGCAGCCGGACTAGCGGGGGGCTTTTCTCCTACGAGCAGTACTTC
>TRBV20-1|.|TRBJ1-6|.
CSVGANSPLHF
TGCAGTGTCGGGGCGAATTCACCCCTCCACTTT
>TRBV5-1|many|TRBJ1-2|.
CASSLDPEGYGYTF
TGCGCCAGCAGCTTGGACCCAGAAGGCTATGGCTACACCTTC
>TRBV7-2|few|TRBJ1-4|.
CASSLGSIGEKLFF
TGTGCCAGCAGCTTAGGATCTATCGGTGAAAAACTGTTTTTT
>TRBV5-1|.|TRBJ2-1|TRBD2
CASSLGGGINEQFF
TGCGCCAGCAGCTTGGGCGGGGGAATCAATGAGCAGTTCTTC
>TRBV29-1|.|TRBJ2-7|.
CSVTGTQTYEQYF
TGCAGCGTCACCGGGACACAGACCTACGAGCAGTACTTC
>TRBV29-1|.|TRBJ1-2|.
CSVEGQSQCGYTF
TGCAGCGTTGAGGGGCAGAGTCAGTGTGGCTACACCTTC
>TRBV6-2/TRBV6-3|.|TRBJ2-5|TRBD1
CASTPATGGRETQYF
TGTGCCAGCACCCCGGCCACAGGGGGCCGAGAGACCCAGTACTTC
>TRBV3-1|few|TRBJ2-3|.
CASSQRHGTDTQYF
TGTGCCAGCAGCCAACGACATGGCACAGATACGCAGTATTTT
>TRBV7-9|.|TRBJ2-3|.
CASSLGKATDTQYF
TGTGCCAGCAGCTTAGGTAAAGCCACAGATACGCAGTATTTT
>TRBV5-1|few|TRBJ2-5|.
CASSSTGRYETQYF
TGCGCCAGCAGCTCGACAGGGAGGTACGAGACCCAGTACTTC
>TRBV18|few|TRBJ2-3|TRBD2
CASSLMAGDGTDTQYF
TGTGCCAGCTCCTTAATGGCGGGGGACGGCACAGATACGCAGTATTTT
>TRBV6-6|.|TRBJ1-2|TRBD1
CASSYLGTVNYGYTF
TGTGCCAGCAGTTACTTGGGGACAGTTAACTATGGCTACACCTTC
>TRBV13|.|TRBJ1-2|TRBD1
CASSSPRATGAHGYTF
TGTGCCAGCAGCTCCCCCAGAGCCACAGGGGCCCATGGCTACACCTTC
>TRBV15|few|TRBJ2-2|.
CATSREGRSVGELFF
TGTGCCACCAGCAGAGAGGGTAGATCTGTCGGGGAGCTGTTTTTT
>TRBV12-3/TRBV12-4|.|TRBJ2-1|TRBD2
CASSHDQGPAGNEQFF
TGTGCCAGCAGCCATGACCAGGGACCAGCGGGGAATGAGCAGTTCTTC
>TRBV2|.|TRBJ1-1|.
CASSAVDIRSNTEAFF
TGTGCCAGCAGTGCGGTGGACATCCGATCGAACACTGAAGCTTTCTTT
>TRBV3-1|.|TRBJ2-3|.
CASSRAGRVDTRYF
TGTGCCAGCAGCCGCGCCGGACGGGTAGATACGCGGTATTTT
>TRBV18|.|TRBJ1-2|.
CASSPRQANYGYTF
TGTGCCAGCTCACCACGTCAGGCTAACTATGGCTACACCTTC
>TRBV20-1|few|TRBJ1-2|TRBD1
CSAPGQGASGYTF
TGCAGTGCCCCGGGACAGGGGGCATCTGGCTACACCTTC
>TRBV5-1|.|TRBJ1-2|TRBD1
CASSLMTGGDYGYTF
TGCGCCAGCAGCTTGATGACAGGGGGCGACTATGGCTACACCTTC
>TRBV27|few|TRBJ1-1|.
CASSLGQKNTEAFF
TGTGCCAGCAGTTTAGGGCAGAAGAACACTGAAGCTTTCTTT
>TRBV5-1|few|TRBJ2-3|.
CASSGGTAEDDTQYF
TGCGCCAGCAGCGGGGGGACAGCTGAAGATGATACGCAGTATTTT
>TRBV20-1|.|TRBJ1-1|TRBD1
CSALGTGDGTEAFF
TGCAGTGCTCTCGGGACAGGGGATGGGACTGAAGCTTTCTTT
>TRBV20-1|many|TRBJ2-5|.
CSARGNWQETQYF
TGCAGTGCTAGGGGGAACTGGCAAGAGACCCAGTACTTC
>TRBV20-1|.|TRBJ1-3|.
CSASRSSSTIYF
TGCAGTGCTAGTAGGTCGTCAAGCACCATATATTTT
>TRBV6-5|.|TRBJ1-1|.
CASSYGESETEAFF
TGTGCCAGCAGTTACGGGGAGAGTGAAACTGAAGCTTTCTTT
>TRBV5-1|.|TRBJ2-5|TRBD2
CASSLLGTSGTQETQYF
TGCGCCAGCAGCTTGCTAGGGACTAGCGGAACCCAAGAGACCCAGTACTTC
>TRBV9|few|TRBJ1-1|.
CASSVDSNTEAFF
TGTGCCAGCAGCGTAGATTCGAACACTGAAGCTTTCTTT
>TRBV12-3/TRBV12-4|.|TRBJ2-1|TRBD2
CASSVYGLAINEQFF
TGTGCCAGCAGTGTTTACGGACTAGCGATCAATGAGCAGTTCTTC
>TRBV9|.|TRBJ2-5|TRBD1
CASSGYRGRIEETQYF
TGTGCCAGCAGCGGGTACAGGGGCCGGATCGAAGAGACCCAGTACTTC
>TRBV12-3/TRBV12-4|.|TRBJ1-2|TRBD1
CASSSKIGPGGNYGYTF
TGTGCCAGCAGTTCCAAAATAGGACCAGGGGGCAACTATGGCTACACCTTC
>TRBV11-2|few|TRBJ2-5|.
CASSLYPTGSETQYF
TGTGCCAGCAGCTTATACCCGACAGGTTCAGAGACCCAGTACTTC
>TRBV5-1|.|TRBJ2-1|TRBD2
CASSPVGLVNEQFF
TGCGCCAGCAGCCCCGTGGGACTAGTGAATGAGCAGTTCTTC
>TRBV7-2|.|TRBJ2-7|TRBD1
CASSFDRAYEQYF
TGTGCCAGCAGCTTCGACAGGGCCTACGAGCAGTACTTC
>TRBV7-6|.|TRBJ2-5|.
CASSLDPLGGGTQYF
TGTGCCAGCAGCTTAGACCCACTAGGGGGAGGGACCCAGTACTTC
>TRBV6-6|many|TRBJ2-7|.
CASSYPLREQYF
TGTGCCAGCAGTTACCCGCTCAGGGAGCAGTACTTC
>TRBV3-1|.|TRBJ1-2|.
CASRPGGRTDYGYTF
TGTGCCAGCAGGCCCGGCGGGAGGACTGACTATGGCTACACCTTC
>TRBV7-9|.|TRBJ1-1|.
CASSLPLAEAFF
TGTGCCAGCAGCTTACCCTTGGCTGAAGCTTTCTTT
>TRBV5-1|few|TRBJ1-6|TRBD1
CASSSATGGNSPLHF
TGCGCCAGCAGCTCAGCGACAGGGGGGAATTCACCCCTCCACTTT
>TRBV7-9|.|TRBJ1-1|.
CASSLDLGGDNTEAFF
TGTGCCAGCAGCTTAGATTTGGGGGGGGATAACACTGAAGCTTTCTTT
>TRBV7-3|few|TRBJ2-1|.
CASSPQLPYNEQFF
TGTGCCAGCAGCCCCCAGCTCCCCTACAATGAGCAGTTCTTC
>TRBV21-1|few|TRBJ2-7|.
CASSIRYEQYF
TGTGCCAGCAGCATCCGCTACGAGCAGTACTTC
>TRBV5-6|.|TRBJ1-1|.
CASSPVQGNTEAFF
TGTGCCAGCAGCCCGGTACAGGGGAACACTGAAGCTTTCTTT
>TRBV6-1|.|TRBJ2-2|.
CASSEVGGARTGELFF
TGTGCCAGCAGTGAAGTGGGGGGGGCCCGCACCGGGGAGCTGTTTTTT